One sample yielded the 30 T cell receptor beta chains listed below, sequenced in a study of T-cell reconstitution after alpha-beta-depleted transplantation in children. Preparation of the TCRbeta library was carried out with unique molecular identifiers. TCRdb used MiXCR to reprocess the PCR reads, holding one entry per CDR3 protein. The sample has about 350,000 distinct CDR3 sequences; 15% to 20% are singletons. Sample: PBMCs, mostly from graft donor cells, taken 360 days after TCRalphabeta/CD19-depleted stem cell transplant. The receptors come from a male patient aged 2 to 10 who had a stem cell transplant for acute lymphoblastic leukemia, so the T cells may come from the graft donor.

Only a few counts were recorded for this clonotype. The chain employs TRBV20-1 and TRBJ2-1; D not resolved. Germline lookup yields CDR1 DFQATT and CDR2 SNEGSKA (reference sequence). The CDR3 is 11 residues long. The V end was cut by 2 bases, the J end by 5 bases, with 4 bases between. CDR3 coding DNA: TGCAGTGCTAGAACCGACAATGAGCAGTTCTTC. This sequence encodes CSARTDNEQFF.

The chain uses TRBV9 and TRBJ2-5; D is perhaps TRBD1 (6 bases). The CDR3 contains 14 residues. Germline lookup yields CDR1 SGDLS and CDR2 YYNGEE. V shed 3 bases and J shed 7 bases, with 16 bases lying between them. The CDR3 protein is CASSGRGPGVTQYF. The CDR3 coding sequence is TGTGCCAGCAGCGGACGAGGCCCAGGGGTGACCCAGTACTTC.

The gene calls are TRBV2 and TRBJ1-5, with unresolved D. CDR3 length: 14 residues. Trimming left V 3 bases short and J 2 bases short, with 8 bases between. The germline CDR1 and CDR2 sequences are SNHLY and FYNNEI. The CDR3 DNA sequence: TGTGCCAGCAGTGACATACAGCGCAATCAGCCCCAGCATTTT. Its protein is CASSDIQRNQPQHF.

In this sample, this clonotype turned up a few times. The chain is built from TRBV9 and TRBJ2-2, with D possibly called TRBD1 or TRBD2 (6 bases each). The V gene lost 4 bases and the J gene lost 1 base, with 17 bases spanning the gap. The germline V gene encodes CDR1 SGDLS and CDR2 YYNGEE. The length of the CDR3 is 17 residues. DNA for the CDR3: TGTGCCAGCAGCCCAAGGAGGGGGAGTCGGAACACCGGGGAGCTGTTTTTT. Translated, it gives CASSPRRGSRNTGELFF.

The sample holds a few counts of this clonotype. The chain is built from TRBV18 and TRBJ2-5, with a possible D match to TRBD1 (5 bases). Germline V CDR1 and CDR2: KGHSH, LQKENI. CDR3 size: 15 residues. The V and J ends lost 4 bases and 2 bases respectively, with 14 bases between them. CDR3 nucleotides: TGTGCCAGCTCACTCACCTCAGGGATTCAAGAGACCCAGTACTTC. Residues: CASSLTSGIQETQYF.

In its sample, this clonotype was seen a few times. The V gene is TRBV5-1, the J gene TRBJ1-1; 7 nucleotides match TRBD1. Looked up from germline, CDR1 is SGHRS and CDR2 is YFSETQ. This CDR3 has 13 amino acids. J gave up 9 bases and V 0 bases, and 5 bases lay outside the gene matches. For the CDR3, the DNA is TGCGCCAGCAGCTTGGGGACAGGAGATCAAGCTTTCTTT. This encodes CASSLGTGDQAFF. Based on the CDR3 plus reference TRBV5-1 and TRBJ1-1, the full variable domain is KAGVTQTPRYLIKTRGQQVTLSCSPISGHRSVSWYQQTPGQGLQFLFEYFSETQRNKGNFPGRFSGRQFSNSRSEMNVSTLELGDSALYLCASSLGTGDQAFFGQGTRLTVV.

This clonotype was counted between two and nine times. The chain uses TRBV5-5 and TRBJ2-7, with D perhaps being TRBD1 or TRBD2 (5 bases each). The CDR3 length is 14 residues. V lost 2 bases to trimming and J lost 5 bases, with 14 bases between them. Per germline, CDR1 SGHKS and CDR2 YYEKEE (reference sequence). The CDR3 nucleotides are TGTGCCAGCAGCTTTCCGGGGCTGGACGACGAGCAGTACTTC. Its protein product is CASSFPGLDDEQYF. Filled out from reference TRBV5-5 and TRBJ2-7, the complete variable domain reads DAGVTQSPTHLIKTRGQQVTLRCSPISGHKSVSWYQQVLGQGPQFIFQYYEKEERGRGNFPDRFSARQFPNYSSELNVNALLLGDSALYLCASSFPGLDDEQYFGPGTRLTVT.

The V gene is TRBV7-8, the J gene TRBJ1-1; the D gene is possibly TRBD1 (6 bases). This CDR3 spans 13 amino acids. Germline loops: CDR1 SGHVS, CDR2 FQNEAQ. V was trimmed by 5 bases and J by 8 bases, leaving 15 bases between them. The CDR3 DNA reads TGTGCCAGCAGCCTCGAACGGACAGTCGAAGCTTTCTTT. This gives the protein CASSLERTVEAFF.

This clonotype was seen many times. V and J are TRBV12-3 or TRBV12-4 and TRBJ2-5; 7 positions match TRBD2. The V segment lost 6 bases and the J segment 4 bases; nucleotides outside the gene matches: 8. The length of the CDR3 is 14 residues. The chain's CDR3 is CASRIVREGETQYF. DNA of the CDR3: TGTGCCAGCAGGATTGTCAGGGAGGGAGAGACCCAGTACTTC.

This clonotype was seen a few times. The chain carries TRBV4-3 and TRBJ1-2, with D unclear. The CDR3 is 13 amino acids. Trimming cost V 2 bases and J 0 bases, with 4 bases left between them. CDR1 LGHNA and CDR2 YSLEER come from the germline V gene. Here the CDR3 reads CASSQQTNYGYTF. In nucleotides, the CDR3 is TGCGCCAGCAGCCAACAAACTAACTATGGCTACACCTTC.

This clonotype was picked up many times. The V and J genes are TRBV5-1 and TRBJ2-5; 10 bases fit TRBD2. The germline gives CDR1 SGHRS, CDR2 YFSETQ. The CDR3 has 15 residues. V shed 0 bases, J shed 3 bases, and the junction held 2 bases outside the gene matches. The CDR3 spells CASSLAGLAEETQYF. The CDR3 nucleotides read TGCGCCAGCAGCTTGGCCGGACTAGCGGAAGAGACCCAGTACTTC.

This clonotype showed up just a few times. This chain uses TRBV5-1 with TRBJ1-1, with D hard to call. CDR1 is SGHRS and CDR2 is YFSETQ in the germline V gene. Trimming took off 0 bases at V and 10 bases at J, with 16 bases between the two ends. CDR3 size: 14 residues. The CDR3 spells CASSLGVARIGAFF. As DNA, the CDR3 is TGCGCCAGCAGCTTGGGGGTGGCCCGAATTGGAGCTTTCTTT. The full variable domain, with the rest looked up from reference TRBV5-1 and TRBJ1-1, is KAGVTQTPRYLIKTRGQQVTLSCSPISGHRSVSWYQQTPGQGLQFLFEYFSETQRNKGNFPGRFSGRQFSNSRSEMNVSTLELGDSALYLCASSLGVARIGAFFGQGTRLTVV.

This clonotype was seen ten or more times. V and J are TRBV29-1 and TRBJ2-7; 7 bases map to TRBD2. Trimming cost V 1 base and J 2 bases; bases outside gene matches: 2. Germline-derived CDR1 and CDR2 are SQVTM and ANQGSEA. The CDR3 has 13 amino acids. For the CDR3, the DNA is TGCAGCGTTGAAGCTAGCGGAGCCTACGAGCAGTACTTC. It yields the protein CSVEASGAYEQYF.

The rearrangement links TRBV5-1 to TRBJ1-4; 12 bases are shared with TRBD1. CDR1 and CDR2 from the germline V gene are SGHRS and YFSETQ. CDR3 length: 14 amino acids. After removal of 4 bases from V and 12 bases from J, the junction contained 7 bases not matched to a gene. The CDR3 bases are TGCGCCAGCAGCCGGGGACAGGGGGCGCGGGAACTGTTTTTT. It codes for CASSRGQGARELFF.

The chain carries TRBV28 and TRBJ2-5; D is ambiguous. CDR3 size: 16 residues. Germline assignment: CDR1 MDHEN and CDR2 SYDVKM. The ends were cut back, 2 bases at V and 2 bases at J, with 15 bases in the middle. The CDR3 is CASSLPRLVIQETQYF. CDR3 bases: TGTGCCAGCAGTTTACCCAGGCTCGTTATTCAAGAGACCCAGTACTTC.

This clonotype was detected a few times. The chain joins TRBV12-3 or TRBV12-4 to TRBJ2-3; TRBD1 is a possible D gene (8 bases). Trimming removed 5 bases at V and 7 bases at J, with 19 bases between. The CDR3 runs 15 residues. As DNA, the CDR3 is TGTGCCAGCAGTCCAACAGGGGGGGGGAGGAATACGCAGTATTTT. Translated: CASSPTGGGRNTQYF.

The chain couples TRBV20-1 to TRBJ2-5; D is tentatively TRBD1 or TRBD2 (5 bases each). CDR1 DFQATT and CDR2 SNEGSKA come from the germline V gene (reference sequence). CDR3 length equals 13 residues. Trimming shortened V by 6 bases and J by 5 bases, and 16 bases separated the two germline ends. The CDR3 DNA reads TGCAGTGCGCCAGGGAGTGGTGGGGAGACCCAGTACTTC. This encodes CSAPGSGGETQYF.

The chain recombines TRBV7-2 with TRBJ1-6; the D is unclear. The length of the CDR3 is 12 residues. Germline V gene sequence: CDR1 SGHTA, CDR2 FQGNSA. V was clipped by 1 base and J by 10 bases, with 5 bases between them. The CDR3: CASSLEISPLHF. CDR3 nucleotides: TGTGCCAGCAGCTTAGAAATATCACCCCTCCACTTT.

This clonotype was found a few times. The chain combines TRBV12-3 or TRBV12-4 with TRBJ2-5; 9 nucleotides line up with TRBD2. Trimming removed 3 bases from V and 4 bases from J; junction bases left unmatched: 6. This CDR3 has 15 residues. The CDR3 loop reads CASSFGLAGIETQYF. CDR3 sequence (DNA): TGTGCCAGCAGTTTTGGTCTAGCGGGAATAGAGACCCAGTACTTC.

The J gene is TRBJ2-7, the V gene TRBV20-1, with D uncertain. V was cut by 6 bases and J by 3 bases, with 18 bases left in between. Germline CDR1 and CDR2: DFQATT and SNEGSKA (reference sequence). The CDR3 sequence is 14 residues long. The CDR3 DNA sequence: TGCAGTGCGCGACCCGGGTCGATCGTCTACGAGCAGTACTTC. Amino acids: CSARPGSIVYEQYF.

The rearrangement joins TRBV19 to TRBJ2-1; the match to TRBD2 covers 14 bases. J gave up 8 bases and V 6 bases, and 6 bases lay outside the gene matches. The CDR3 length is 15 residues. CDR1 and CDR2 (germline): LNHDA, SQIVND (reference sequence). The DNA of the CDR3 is TGTGCCAGTAGCAGACTAGCGGGAGGGCCCTATGAGCAGTTCTTC. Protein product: CASSRLAGGPYEQFF. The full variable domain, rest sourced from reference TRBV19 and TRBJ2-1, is DGGITQSPKYLFRKEGQNVTLSCEQNLNHDAMYWYRQDPGQGLRLIYYSQIVNDFQKGDIAEGYSVSREKKESFPLTVTSAQKNPTAFYLCASSRLAGGPYEQFFGPGTRLTVL.

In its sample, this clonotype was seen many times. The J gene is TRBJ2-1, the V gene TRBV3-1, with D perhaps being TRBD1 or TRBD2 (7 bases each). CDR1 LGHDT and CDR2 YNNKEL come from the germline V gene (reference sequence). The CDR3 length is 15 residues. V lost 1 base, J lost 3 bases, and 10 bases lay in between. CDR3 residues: CASSQGRGGYNEQFF. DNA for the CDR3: TGTGCCAGCAGCCAAGGCAGGGGGGGCTACAATGAGCAGTTCTTC.

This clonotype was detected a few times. CDR3 DNA: TGTGCCAGCAGTGGACTAGCGGGCGGAACGAACACCGGGGAGCTGTTTTTT. It translates to CASSGLAGGTNTGELFF. The genes are TRBV6-1 and TRBJ2-2, with TRBD2 matching over 10 bases. Losses at the gene ends were 4 bases for V and 0 bases for J; bases not matched to a gene: 5. This CDR3 comprises 17 residues. CDR1 and CDR2 from the germline V gene are MNHNS and SASEGT.

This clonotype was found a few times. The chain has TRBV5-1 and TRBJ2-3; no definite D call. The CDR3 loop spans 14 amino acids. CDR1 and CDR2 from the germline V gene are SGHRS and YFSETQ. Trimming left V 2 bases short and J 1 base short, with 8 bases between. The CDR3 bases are TGCGCCAGCAGCTTCTCGTTGGGCACAGATACGCAGTATTTT. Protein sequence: CASSFSLGTDTQYF.

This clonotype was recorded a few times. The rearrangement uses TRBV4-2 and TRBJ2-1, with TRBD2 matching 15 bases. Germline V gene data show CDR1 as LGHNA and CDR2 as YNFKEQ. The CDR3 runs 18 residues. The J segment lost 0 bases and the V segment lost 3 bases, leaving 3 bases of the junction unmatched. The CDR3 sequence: CASSQMGLAGGSYNEQFF. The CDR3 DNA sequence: TGTGCCAGCAGCCAGATGGGACTAGCGGGAGGCTCCTACAATGAGCAGTTCTTC.

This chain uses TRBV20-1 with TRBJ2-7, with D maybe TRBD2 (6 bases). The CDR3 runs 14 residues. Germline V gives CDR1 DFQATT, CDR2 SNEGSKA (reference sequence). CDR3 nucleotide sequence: TGCAGCCACCGGACGCGCGGGGCGTTCTACGAGCAGTACTTC. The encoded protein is CSHRTRGAFYEQYF.

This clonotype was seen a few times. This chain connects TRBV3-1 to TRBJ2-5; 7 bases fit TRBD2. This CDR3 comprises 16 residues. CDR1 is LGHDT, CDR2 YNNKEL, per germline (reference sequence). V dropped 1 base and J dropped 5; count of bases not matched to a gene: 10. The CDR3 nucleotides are TGTGCCAGCAGCCAAGGGCCGTCGGGGGGTACGGAGACCCAGTACTTC. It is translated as CASSQGPSGGTETQYF.

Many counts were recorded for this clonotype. The CDR3 bases are TGCGCCAGCAGCTTGGACAGCATGAACACTGAAGCTTTCTTT. This sequence encodes CASSLDSMNTEAFF. This chain uses TRBV5-1 with TRBJ1-1, with D hard to call. V was pared by 0 bases and J by 0 bases, with 6 bases between. The CDR3 loop spans 14 amino acids. Germline CDR1 reads SGHRS; CDR2 reads YFSETQ.

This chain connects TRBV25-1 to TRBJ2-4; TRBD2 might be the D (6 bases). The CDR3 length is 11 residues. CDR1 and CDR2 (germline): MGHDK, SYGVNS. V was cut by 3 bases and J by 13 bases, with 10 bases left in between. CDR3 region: CASSEGGIQYF. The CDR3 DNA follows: TGTGCCAGCAGTGAGGGAGGAATCCAGTACTTC.

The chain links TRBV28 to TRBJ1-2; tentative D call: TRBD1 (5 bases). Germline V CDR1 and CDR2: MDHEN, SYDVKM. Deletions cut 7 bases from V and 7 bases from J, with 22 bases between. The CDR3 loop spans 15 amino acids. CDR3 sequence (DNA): TGTGCCAGCAAAACCGGGACTTCCCGGGGAGGTGGCTACACCTTC. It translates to CASKTGTSRGGGYTF.